A selection of T cell receptor beta chains follows, all from one sample in a study of T cells in Graves' hyperthyroidism and ophthalmopathy. From the multiplex PCR reads, TCRdb called clonotypes with MiXCR, one entry per CDR3 protein. The data show about 500,000 distinct CDR3 sequences, approximately 15% seen once. Source material: blood. These receptors came from a woman under 30 with Graves' hyperthyroidism. The CDR3 runs from the conserved cysteine through the conserved F or W. The order of the fields is J gene, CDR3 length, clone size, V gene, D gene, CDR3 protein, CDR3 DNA. A D gene is named only where the DNA matches it firmly. Some rows have no size entry. The others give once, few or many, or a class for an expanded clone.

j_call: TRBJ2-3; cdr3_length: 15; clone_size: many; v_call: TRBV13; d_call: TRBD2; cdr3_aa: CASSLTRTRMDTQYF; cdr3_nt: TGTGCCAGCAGCCTTACGCGGACTAGGATGGATACGCAGTATTTT
j_call: TRBJ1-1; cdr3_length: 12; clone_size: .; v_call: TRBV10-1; d_call: TRBD1; cdr3_aa: CASGGGQGEAFF; cdr3_nt: TGCGCCAGCGGCGGAGGACAGGGCGAAGCTTTCTTT
j_call: TRBJ2-7; cdr3_length: 14; clone_size: few; v_call: TRBV28; d_call: TRBD2; cdr3_aa: CASSLLAGDYEQHF; cdr3_nt: TGTGCCAGCAGTTTACTAGCGGGAGACTACGAGCAGCACTTC
j_call: TRBJ2-1; cdr3_length: 16; clone_size: few; v_call: TRBV7-2; d_call: TRBD2; cdr3_aa: CASSLGGRGGRNEQFF; cdr3_nt: TGTGCCAGCAGCTTAGGCGGGCGGGGGGGCCGCAATGAGCAGTTCTTC
j_call: TRBJ2-7; cdr3_length: 13; clone_size: .; v_call: TRBV20-1; d_call: TRBD1; cdr3_aa: CSATRDRVGEQYF; cdr3_nt: TGCAGTGCTACAAGGGACAGGGTGGGGGAGCAGTACTTC
j_call: TRBJ1-1; cdr3_length: 15; clone_size: many; v_call: TRBV3-1; d_call: .; cdr3_aa: CASSHRTQLNTEAFF; cdr3_nt: TGTGCCAGCAGCCACAGAACACAGCTAAACACTGAAGCTTTCTTT
j_call: TRBJ2-7; cdr3_length: 16; clone_size: few; v_call: TRBV5-1; d_call: .; cdr3_aa: CASSPVIAAISYEQYF; cdr3_nt: TGCGCCAGCTCCCCGGTGATAGCGGCTATCTCCTACGAGCAGTACTTC
j_call: TRBJ2-3; cdr3_length: 16; clone_size: .; v_call: TRBV5-6; d_call: .; cdr3_aa: CASSLDTLIPTDTQYF; cdr3_nt: TGTGCCAGCAGCTTGGACACTCTTATCCCCACAGATACGCAGTATTTT
j_call: TRBJ2-2; cdr3_length: 14; clone_size: few; v_call: TRBV5-1; d_call: .; cdr3_aa: CASSLVGDGGELFF; cdr3_nt: TGCGCCAGCAGCTTGGTGGGGGACGGCGGGGAGCTGTTTTTT
j_call: TRBJ1-4; cdr3_length: 14; clone_size: .; v_call: TRBV5-1; d_call: .; cdr3_aa: CASSLGAMEEKLFF; cdr3_nt: TGCGCCAGCAGCTTGGGCGCGATGGAAGAAAAACTGTTTTTT
j_call: TRBJ2-7; cdr3_length: 15; clone_size: .; v_call: TRBV19; d_call: TRBD2; cdr3_aa: CASSDSTSGGYEQYF; cdr3_nt: TGTGCCAGTAGTGATTCGACTAGCGGGGGCTACGAGCAGTACTTC
j_call: TRBJ2-7; cdr3_length: 18; clone_size: few; v_call: TRBV7-8; d_call: TRBD2; cdr3_aa: CASSPQASGGVISYEQYF; cdr3_nt: TGTGCCAGCAGCCCCCAGGCTAGCGGGGGAGTTATTTCCTACGAGCAGTACTTC
j_call: TRBJ2-7; cdr3_length: 11; clone_size: many; v_call: TRBV2; d_call: .; cdr3_aa: CASSEGPEQYF; cdr3_nt: TGTGCCAGCAGTGAGGGCCCCGAGCAGTACTTC
j_call: TRBJ1-1; cdr3_length: 13; clone_size: few; v_call: TRBV6-5; d_call: .; cdr3_aa: CASSYGGRSEAFF; cdr3_nt: TGTGCCAGCAGTTACGGGGGGCGAAGTGAAGCTTTCTTT
j_call: TRBJ2-7; cdr3_length: 15; clone_size: .; v_call: TRBV7-9; d_call: TRBD1; cdr3_aa: CASSLYRGPSYEQYF; cdr3_nt: TGTGCCAGCAGCTTATACAGGGGACCCTCCTACGAGCAGTACTTC
j_call: TRBJ2-4; cdr3_length: 14; clone_size: many; v_call: TRBV7-9; d_call: .; cdr3_aa: CASSLAAPRHIQYF; cdr3_nt: TGTGCCAGCAGCTTAGCGGCCCCCCGGCACATTCAGTACTTC
j_call: TRBJ2-7; cdr3_length: 14; clone_size: few; v_call: TRBV6-1; d_call: .; cdr3_aa: CASIRREAGHEQYF; cdr3_nt: TGTGCCAGCATTAGAAGGGAGGCGGGCCACGAGCAGTACTTC
j_call: TRBJ1-1; cdr3_length: 17; clone_size: .; v_call: TRBV19; d_call: TRBD1; cdr3_aa: CASSIGVPGQGWTEAFF; cdr3_nt: TGTGCCAGTAGTATAGGGGTTCCGGGACAGGGATGGACTGAAGCTTTCTTT
j_call: TRBJ2-1; cdr3_length: 17; clone_size: few; v_call: TRBV5-1; d_call: .; cdr3_aa: CASSRRRAQSYYNEQFF; cdr3_nt: TGCGCCAGCAGCCGGAGGAGGGCGCAAAGCTACTACAATGAGCAGTTCTTC
j_call: TRBJ2-1; cdr3_length: 14; clone_size: .; v_call: TRBV3-1; d_call: TRBD2; cdr3_aa: CASKASGSYNEQFF; cdr3_nt: TGTGCCAGCAAGGCTAGCGGCTCCTACAATGAGCAGTTCTTC
j_call: TRBJ1-2; cdr3_length: 13; clone_size: few; v_call: TRBV6-2/TRBV6-3; d_call: .; cdr3_aa: CASSNSGTSGYTF; cdr3_nt: TGTGCCAGCAGTAACTCCGGGACAAGTGGCTACACCTTC
j_call: TRBJ2-1; cdr3_length: 15; clone_size: .; v_call: TRBV12-3/TRBV12-4; d_call: TRBD1; cdr3_aa: CASSLDRGRYNEQFF; cdr3_nt: TGTGCCAGCAGTTTAGACAGGGGGAGATACAATGAGCAGTTCTTC
j_call: TRBJ1-2; cdr3_length: 14; clone_size: few; v_call: TRBV20-1; d_call: .; cdr3_aa: CSARPPGQGGGYTF; cdr3_nt: TGCAGTGCTAGACCCCCGGGACAAGGGGGAGGCTACACCTTC
j_call: TRBJ2-4; cdr3_length: 13; clone_size: few; v_call: TRBV30; d_call: .; cdr3_aa: CAWSVGSTNIQYF; cdr3_nt: TGTGCCTGGAGTGTAGGCAGTACTAACATTCAGTACTTC
j_call: TRBJ2-5; cdr3_length: 15; clone_size: few; v_call: TRBV24-1; d_call: .; cdr3_aa: CATSTSGRPQETQYF; cdr3_nt: TGTGCCACCAGTACCTCTGGCCGGCCCCAAGAGACCCAGTACTTC
j_call: TRBJ2-1; cdr3_length: 17; clone_size: .; v_call: TRBV6-4; d_call: .; cdr3_aa: CASSPSRAGRIYNEQFF; cdr3_nt: TGTGCCAGCAGTCCTAGCAGGGCCGGAAGAATCTACAATGAGCAGTTCTTC